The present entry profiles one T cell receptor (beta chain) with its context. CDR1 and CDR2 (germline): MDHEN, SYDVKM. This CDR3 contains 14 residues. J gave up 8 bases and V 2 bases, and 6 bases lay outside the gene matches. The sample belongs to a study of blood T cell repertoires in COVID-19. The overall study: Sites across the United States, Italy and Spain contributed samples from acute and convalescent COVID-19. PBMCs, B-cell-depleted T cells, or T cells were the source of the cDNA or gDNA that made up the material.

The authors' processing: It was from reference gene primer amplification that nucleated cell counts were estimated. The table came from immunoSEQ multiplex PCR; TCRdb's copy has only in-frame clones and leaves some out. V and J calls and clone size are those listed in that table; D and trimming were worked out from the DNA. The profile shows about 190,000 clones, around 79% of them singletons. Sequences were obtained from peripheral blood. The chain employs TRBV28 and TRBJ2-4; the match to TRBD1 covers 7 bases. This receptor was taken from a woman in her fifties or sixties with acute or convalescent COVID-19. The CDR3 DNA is TGTGCCAGCAGTTTACGGGACAGACTCCACATTCAGTACTTC. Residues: CASSLRDRLHIQYF.